Below are 23 T cell receptor beta chains sequenced from a single sample in a study of CD8 T cells in Susac syndrome. An amount of RNA that ranged from roughly 0.45 to 1 ug was reverse transcribed with random hexamers. TCRdb independently ran MiXCR on the immunoSEQ multiplex PCR reads; one entry per CDR3 protein. The sample yields under 200,000 distinct CDR3 sequences, approximately 96% seen once. The specimen was CD8+ T cells from PBMCs. These TCRs come from a human donor with multiple sclerosis.

V is TRBV16 and J is TRBJ1-1; D might be TRBD1 (5 bases). The CDR3 is made up of 15 amino acids. Germline V gene sequence: CDR1 KGHSY, CDR2 FQNENV. V lost 0 bases and J lost 6, with 14 bases in between. CDR3 bases: TGTGCCAGCAGCCAATCGAAGGGGAAGGTACCTGAAGCTTTCTTT. It translates to CASSQSKGKVPEAFF. Full variable domain (rest looked up from reference TRBV16 and TRBJ1-1): GEEVAQTPKHLVRGEGQKAKLYCAPIKGHSYVFWYQQVLKNEFKFLISFQNENVFDETGMPKERFSAKCLPNSPCSLEIQATKLEDSAVYFCASSQSKGKVPEAFFGQGTRLTVV.

This clonotype was counted a single time. J is TRBJ2-3 and V is TRBV9; D remains ambiguous. V lost 0 bases and J lost 0, with 11 bases in between. This CDR3 spans 16 amino acids. Germline CDR1 SGDLS, CDR2 YYNGEE. The CDR3 sequence: CASSVDGSTSTDTQYF. CDR3 sequence (DNA): TGTGCCAGCAGCGTAGATGGCAGCACTAGCACAGATACGCAGTATTTT.

The chain employs TRBV6-5 and TRBJ1-1, with D tentatively TRBD1 (5 bases). This CDR3 is 12 amino acids long. V was shortened by 2 bases and J by 7 bases, with 8 bases between the two germline ends. Germline assignment: CDR1 MNHEY and CDR2 SVGAGI. CDR3 protein: CASSYGGLEAFF. Written as DNA, the CDR3 is TGTGCCAGCAGTTACGGGGGACTTGAAGCTTTCTTT.

This sequence joins TRBV9 and TRBJ2-7; D is possibly TRBD2 (6 bases). The CDR3 has 14 amino acids. In germline, CDR1 is SGDLS, CDR2 YYNGEE. V lost 2 bases and J lost 2, with 11 bases in between. The CDR3 region is CASSVDYTTYEQYF. The CDR3 coding sequence is TGTGCCAGCAGCGTGGACTATACCACCTACGAGCAGTACTTC.

The chain joins TRBV9 to TRBJ1-1; possibly TRBD1 for D (5 bases). This CDR3 region has 14 residues. Trimming shortened V by 1 base and J by 6 bases, and 13 bases separated the two germline ends. Germline loops: CDR1 SGDLS, CDR2 YYNGEE. The CDR3 region has the DNA TGTGCCAGCAGCGTACCAGGGAATCTCCCTGAAGCTTTCTTT. It codes for CASSVPGNLPEAFF.

The V call is TRBV7-9, the J call TRBJ2-1; 8 bases line up with TRBD2. The CDR3 sequence is 13 residues long. J gave up 7 bases and V 3 bases, and 2 bases lay outside the gene matches. Germline CDR1 and CDR2: SEHNR and FQNEAQ (reference sequence). The CDR3 nucleotides read TGTGCCAGCAGCTTGGGACTAGATAATGAGCAGTTCTTC. Amino acid sequence: CASSLGLDNEQFF. The whole variable domain, remainder taken from reference TRBV7-9 and TRBJ2-1, is DTGVSQNPRHKITKRGQNVTFRCDPISEHNRLYWYRQTLGQGPEFLTYFQNEAQLEKSRLLSDRFSAERPKGSFSTLEIQRTEQGDSAMYLCASSLGLDNEQFFGPGTRLTVL.

The chain links TRBV25-1 to TRBJ2-1; D is undetermined. The CDR3 consists of 10 residues. The germline CDR1 and CDR2 sequences are MGHDK and SYGVNS. Trimming removed 8 bases from V and 13 bases from J, with 12 bases in between. The CDR3 loop is CASSPSRQFF. The CDR3 DNA reads TGTGCCAGCTCCCCAAGCAGACAGTTCTTC.

V and J are TRBV9 and TRBJ2-2; D gene ambiguous. Trimming took off 0 bases at V and 6 bases at J, with 3 bases between the two ends. Germline V lookup: CDR1 SGDLS, CDR2 YYNGEE. The CDR3 sequence is 12 residues long. CDR3 DNA: TGTGCCAGCAGCGTAGAACCCGGGGAGCTGTTTTTT. It yields the protein CASSVEPGELFF.

This rearrangement joins TRBV20-1 to TRBJ2-7, with D uncertain. Between the trimmed V and J ends, which lost 0 bases and 3 bases, there was a span of 6 bases. This CDR3 spans 12 amino acids. Germline loops: CDR1 DFQATT, CDR2 SNEGSKA (reference sequence). Written as DNA, the CDR3 is TGCAGTGCTAGAGATGCTAACTACGAGCAGTACTTC. As protein: CSARDANYEQYF.

V and J are TRBV12-3 or TRBV12-4 and TRBJ2-3; 15 bases agree with TRBD2. The V and J ends lost 6 bases and 3 bases, in that order; junction bases with no gene match: 4. The CDR3 runs to 16 residues. The CDR3 DNA follows: TGTGCCAGCAGCCAGGGGACTAGCGGGGGGACAGATACGCAGTATTTT. This gives the protein CASSQGTSGGTDTQYF.

The chain carries TRBV27 and TRBJ2-1; a possible D gene is TRBD2 (6 bases). Germline CDR1 MNHEY, CDR2 SMNVEV (reference sequence). This CDR3 region has 15 residues. V was cut by 6 bases and J by 7 bases, with 19 bases left in between. In DNA form, the CDR3 reads TGTGCCAGCAGAGACGGGACTGAGACTCCAAATGAGCAGTTCTTC. It is translated as CASRDGTETPNEQFF.

The chain couples TRBV20-1 to TRBJ1-2, with D tentatively TRBD1 (5 bases). CDR3 length: 13 amino acids. Germline CDR1 is DFQATT and CDR2 is SNEGSKA (reference sequence). V lost 6 bases, J lost 1 base, and 12 bases lay in between. CDR3 nucleotides: TGCAGTGCCAGGGACGGGAATAACTATGGCTACACCTTC. This translates into CSARDGNNYGYTF.

This sequence joins TRBV27 and TRBJ1-4; D possibly corresponds to TRBD1 (6 bases). From germline, CDR1 is MNHEY and CDR2 SMNVEV (reference sequence). V lost 5 bases and J 7 bases, leaving 17 bases between the germline ends. The CDR3 is made up of 15 amino acids. As DNA, the CDR3 is TGTGCCAGCAGTGCAACAGGGATTTGGGGTGAAAAACTGTTTTTT. Translation gives CASSATGIWGEKLFF.

The CDR3 DNA follows: TGTGCCAGCAGTTCCTCGGCGGGAGGGCGTACCTACGAGCAGTACTTC. It translates to CASSSSAGGRTYEQYF. The chain links TRBV12-3 or TRBV12-4 to TRBJ2-7, with 9 bases matching TRBD2. Trimming at V came to 4 bases and at J to 2 bases, leaving 9 bases not matched to a gene. CDR3 length: 16 amino acids.

This clonotype was counted once. V usage is TRBV20-1 and J usage is TRBJ2-3; maybe TRBD1 (5 bases). The CDR3 spans 14 residues. The germline gives CDR1 DFQATT, CDR2 SNEGSKA (reference sequence). V was cut by 3 bases and J by 3 bases, with 13 bases left in between. CDR3 in amino acids: CSASGRVRTDTQYF. CDR3 sequence (DNA): TGCAGTGCTAGTGGCAGGGTGCGAACAGATACGCAGTATTTT.

The chain employs TRBV5-1 and TRBJ1-2; possibly TRBD1 for D (6 bases). The CDR3 sequence is 17 residues long. V was cut by 1 base and J by 4 bases, with 20 bases left in between. Per germline, CDR1 SGHRS and CDR2 YFSETQ. The CDR3, as DNA: TGCGCCAGCAGCTTGTCGGTACGGCAGGGGACGGGCTATGGCTACACCTTC. Translation gives CASSLSVRQGTGYGYTF.

The genes are TRBV20-1 and TRBJ2-1; D is ambiguous. Between the trimmed V and J ends, which lost 3 bases and 0 bases, there was a span of 9 bases. The CDR3 is 14 residues long. The germline V gene has CDR1 DFQATT and CDR2 SNEGSKA (reference sequence). The CDR3 DNA reads as TGCAGTGCTAGCCCGGCGTCCTCCTACAATGAGCAGTTCTTC. It is translated as CSASPASSYNEQFF.

CDR3 sequence (DNA): TGTGCCAGCAGATTACCGGGACCGGACAATGAGCAGTTCTTC. Protein product: CASRLPGPDNEQFF. The V and J genes are TRBV28 and TRBJ2-1; D tentatively fits TRBD1 or TRBD2 (5 bases each). Trimming removed 6 bases at V and 5 bases at J, with 14 bases between. From germline, CDR1 is MDHEN and CDR2 SYDVKM. The CDR3 has 14 amino acids.

The chain employs TRBV20-1 and TRBJ2-1; D not resolved. The germline V and J ends were trimmed by 4 bases and 6 bases, with 16 bases remaining between them. The CDR3 is 14 amino acids. The germline gives CDR1 DFQATT, CDR2 SNEGSKA (reference sequence). The CDR3 region is CSATPSTHPNEQFF. CDR3 DNA: TGCAGTGCTACCCCTTCGACGCACCCCAATGAGCAGTTCTTC.

V is TRBV7-9 and J is TRBJ2-3; no clear D. Looked up from germline, CDR1 is SEHNR and CDR2 is FQNEAQ (reference sequence). Trimming stripped 4 bases from V and 1 base from J, with 18 bases between. The CDR3 extends over 17 amino acids. The CDR3 coding sequence is TGTGCCAGCAGCTCCCCCGTTGCGGAAACACGCACAGATACGCAGTATTTT. This gives the protein CASSSPVAETRTDTQYF.

This clonotype was seen a single time. V usage is TRBV7-3 and J usage is TRBJ2-7; no clear D gene. The germline CDR1 and CDR2 sequences are SGHTA and FQGTGA. Trimming took off 5 bases at V and 6 bases at J, with 17 bases between the two ends. The CDR3 covers 14 residues. The CDR3 protein is CASSPTGTTLEQYF. CDR3 nucleotide sequence: TGTGCCAGCAGCCCGACGGGCACCACGCTCGAGCAGTACTTC.

This chain uses TRBV5-6 with TRBJ1-2; D not certain. V was clipped by 4 bases and J by 6 bases, with 13 bases between them. Germline V gives CDR1 SGHDT, CDR2 YYEEEE. The length of the CDR3 is 13 residues. In DNA form, the CDR3 reads TGTGCCAGCAGCGGTTCACGGCTGGATGGCTACACCTTC. It encodes CASSGSRLDGYTF.

The V call is TRBV7-9, the J call TRBJ1-1; 7 nucleotides match TRBD1. This CDR3 is 15 amino acids long. Trimming removed 5 bases from V and 1 base from J; junction bases left unmatched: 7. CDR1 SEHNR and CDR2 FQNEAQ come from the germline V gene (reference sequence). CDR3 in DNA: TGTGCCAGCAGCGCCACGACAGGGAGGAACACTGAAGCTTTCTTT. Protein: CASSATTGRNTEAFF.